Shown below are 12 T cell receptor beta chains from a single sample sequenced in a study of T cell responses to AZD1222 COVID-19 vaccine. Method: immunoSEQ multiplex PCR; TCRdb's copy keeps in-frame clones and lacks some. The sample consists of roughly 140,000 clones, roughly 88% of them appearing once. This sample comprised peripheral blood, obtained 28 days after the second AZD1222 dose. All receptors derive from an adult who received the AZD1222 COVID-19 vaccine.

The rearrangement joins TRBV28 to TRBJ1-4; D unresolved. The CDR3 is 12 amino acids. The germline V gene encodes CDR1 MDHEN and CDR2 SYDVKM. Trimming took 3 bases from V and 3 from J, leaving 2 bases between them. This CDR3 is CASSLPNEKLFF. The CDR3 nucleotides read TGTGCCAGCAGTTTGCCTAATGAAAAACTGTTTTTT. The variable domain in full, completed from reference TRBV28 and TRBJ1-4, reads DVKVTQSSRYLVKRTGEKVFLECVQDMDHENMFWYRQDPGLGLRLIYFSYDVKMKEKGDIPEGYSVSREKKERFSLILESASTNQTSMYLCASSLPNEKLFFGSGTQLSVL.

The gene calls are TRBV19 and TRBJ1-1; D might be TRBD1 (5 bases). The V end lost 1 base, the J end lost 2 bases, and 17 bases lay between the germline ends. The CDR3 extends over 17 amino acids. Germline V CDR1 and CDR2: LNHDA, SQIVND (reference sequence). CDR3 sequence: CASSIGPPAGRNTEAFF. The DNA for the CDR3 is TGTGCCAGTAGTATAGGCCCCCCGGCAGGGAGAAACACTGAAGCTTTCTTT. Complete variable domain (other parts from reference TRBV19 and TRBJ1-1): DGGITQSPKYLFRKEGQNVTLSCEQNLNHDAMYWYRQDPGQGLRLIYYSQIVNDFQKGDIAEGYSVSREKKESFPLTVTSAQKNPTAFYLCASSIGPPAGRNTEAFFGQGTRLTVV.

The rearrangement links TRBV19 to TRBJ1-5; TRBD1 might be the D (5 bases). This CDR3 is 14 amino acids long. Germline assignment: CDR1 LNHDA and CDR2 SQIVND (reference sequence). V lost 4 bases and J lost 9, with 16 bases in between. CDR3 bases: TGTGCCAGTAGTAACCGGGACGGCCTGCGGCCCCAGCATTTT. Protein: CASSNRDGLRPQHF.

The chain uses TRBV4-1 and TRBJ1-6; D gene unclear. V was cut by 0 bases and J by 7 bases, with 7 bases left in between. Germline V gene sequence: CDR1 MGHRA, CDR2 YSYEKL. This CDR3 spans 14 amino acids. The CDR3 region is CASSQELENSPLHF. The CDR3 DNA is TGCGCCAGCAGCCAAGAATTAGAAAATTCACCCCTCCACTTT.

V and J are TRBV30 and TRBJ2-2, with D uncertain. Trimming pared 0 bases from V and 2 bases from J, leaving 7 bases between. The CDR3 is 14 residues long. Germline V gives CDR1 GTSNPN, CDR2 SVGIG (reference sequence). The CDR3 nucleotides are TGTGCCTGGAGTGTAGGACCTAACACCGGGGAGCTGTTTTTT. Its protein product is CAWSVGPNTGELFF.

The J gene is TRBJ1-5, the V gene TRBV19, with 8 bases that match TRBD1. The CDR3 length is 14 residues. Per germline, CDR1 LNHDA and CDR2 SQIVND (reference sequence). Trimming took 6 bases from V and 2 from J; bases not matched to a gene: 3. The CDR3 spells CASRSDRGNQPQHF. As DNA, the CDR3 is TGTGCCAGTAGATCGGACAGGGGCAATCAGCCCCAGCATTTT.

This chain connects TRBV13 to TRBJ2-1; 8 bases map to TRBD2. In germline, CDR1 is PRHDT, CDR2 FYEKMQ (reference sequence). This CDR3 contains 15 residues. V was pared by 2 bases and J by 4 bases, with 4 bases of the junction left unmatched. CDR3 loop: CASSLRSSGYNEQFF. The DNA for the CDR3 is TGTGCCAGCAGCTTAAGGTCTAGCGGGTACAATGAGCAGTTCTTC.

V usage is TRBV28 and J usage is TRBJ2-6, with a tentative D call TRBD2 (5 bases). V was shortened by 7 bases and J by 0 bases, with 7 bases between the two germline ends. The germline V gene encodes CDR1 MDHEN and CDR2 SYDVKM. CDR3 length: 14 amino acids. This CDR3 is CASTGISGANVLTF. CDR3 DNA sequence: TGTGCCAGCACGGGGATCTCTGGGGCCAACGTCCTGACTTTC. Combining the CDR3 with reference TRBV28 and TRBJ2-6 gives the whole variable domain DVKVTQSSRYLVKRTGEKVFLECVQDMDHENMFWYRQDPGLGLRLIYFSYDVKMKEKGDIPEGYSVSREKKERFSLILESASTNQTSMYLCASTGISGANVLTFGAGSRLTVL.

The V call is TRBV7-9, the J call TRBJ2-2, with 11 nucleotides matching TRBD2. The ends lost 2 bases at V and 0 bases at J; junction bases unmatched: 5. Germline CDR1 SEHNR, CDR2 FQNEAQ (reference sequence). The CDR3 consists of 18 residues. This CDR3 is CASSLSLAGGPNTGELFF. CDR3 DNA: TGTGCCAGCAGCTTAAGTCTAGCGGGAGGCCCGAACACCGGGGAGCTGTTTTTT.

V and J are TRBV5-1 and TRBJ1-3, with D unclear. Germline-derived CDR1 and CDR2 are SGHRS and YFSETQ. The CDR3 is 14 amino acids. V was cut by 0 bases and J by 2 bases, with 6 bases left in between. The CDR3, as DNA: TGCGCCAGCAGCTTGGACTCCCCTGGAAACACCATATATTTT. Translating gives CASSLDSPGNTIYF.

This rearrangement joins TRBV6-5 to TRBJ1-2; D gene ambiguous. Germline V gene lookup returns CDR1 MNHEY and CDR2 SVGAGI. The CDR3 has 13 amino acids. Trimming cost V 5 bases and J 8 bases, with 15 bases left between them. This CDR3 reads CASSPASAAGYTF. The CDR3 coding sequence is TGTGCCAGCAGTCCTGCCTCGGCAGCGGGCTACACCTTC.

This chain joins TRBV3-1 (or the pseudogene TRBV3-2) and TRBJ1-5; D perhaps matches TRBD1 (6 bases). CDR1 LGHDT and CDR2 YNNKEL come from the germline V gene (reference sequence). The CDR3 spans 14 residues. V shed 3 bases and J shed 5 bases, with 11 bases lying between them. CDR3 in amino acids: CASSHTTGYQPQHF. CDR3 nucleotides: TGTGCCAGCAGCCACACGACAGGATATCAGCCCCAGCATTTT.